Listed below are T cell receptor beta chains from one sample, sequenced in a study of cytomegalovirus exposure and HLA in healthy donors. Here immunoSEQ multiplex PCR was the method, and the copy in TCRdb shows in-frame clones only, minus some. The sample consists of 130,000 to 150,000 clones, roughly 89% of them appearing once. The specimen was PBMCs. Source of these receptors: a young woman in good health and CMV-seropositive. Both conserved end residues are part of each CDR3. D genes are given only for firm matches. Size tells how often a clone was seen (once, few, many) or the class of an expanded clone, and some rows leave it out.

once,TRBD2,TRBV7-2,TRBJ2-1,CASSKLAGGYNEQFF,TGTGCCAGCAGCAAACTAGCGGGAGGGTACAATGAGCAGTTCTTC
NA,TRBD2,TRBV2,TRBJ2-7,CASSQGLADSYEQYF,TGTGCCAGCAGTCAGGGACTAGCGGATTCCTACGAGCAGTACTTC
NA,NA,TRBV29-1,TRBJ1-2,CSVEGDSYGYTF,TGCAGCGTTGAAGGGGACTCCTATGGCTACACCTTC
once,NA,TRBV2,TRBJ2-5,CASAPGEFQGVTQYF,TGTGCCAGCGCACCAGGAGAATTCCAAGGGGTGACCCAGTACTTC
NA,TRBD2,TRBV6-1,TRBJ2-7,CASSEPSGSYEQYF,TGTGCCAGCAGTGAACCTAGCGGGTCCTACGAGCAGTACTTC
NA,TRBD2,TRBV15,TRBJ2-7,CATSADSGLGYEQYF,TGTGCCACCAGCGCCGACTCCGGACTAGGTTACGAGCAGTACTTC
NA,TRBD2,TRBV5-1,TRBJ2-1,CASSFPSGGLDNEQFF,TGCGCCAGCAGCTTTCCCTCGGGGGGACTGGACAATGAGCAGTTCTTC
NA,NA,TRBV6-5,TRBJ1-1,CASRLTPYTEAFF,TGTGCCAGCAGGTTGACTCCTTACACTGAAGCTTTCTTT
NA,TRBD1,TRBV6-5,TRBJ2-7,CASSYSDRAYEQYF,TGTGCCAGCAGTTACTCGGACAGGGCGTACGAGCAGTACTTC
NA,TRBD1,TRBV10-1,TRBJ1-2,CASSDRTGYGYTF,TGCGCCAGCAGTGACCGGACAGGCTATGGCTACACCTTC
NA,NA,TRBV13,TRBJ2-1,CASSLVLSDNEQFF,TGTGCCAGCAGCTTAGTACTATCCGACAATGAGCAGTTCTTC